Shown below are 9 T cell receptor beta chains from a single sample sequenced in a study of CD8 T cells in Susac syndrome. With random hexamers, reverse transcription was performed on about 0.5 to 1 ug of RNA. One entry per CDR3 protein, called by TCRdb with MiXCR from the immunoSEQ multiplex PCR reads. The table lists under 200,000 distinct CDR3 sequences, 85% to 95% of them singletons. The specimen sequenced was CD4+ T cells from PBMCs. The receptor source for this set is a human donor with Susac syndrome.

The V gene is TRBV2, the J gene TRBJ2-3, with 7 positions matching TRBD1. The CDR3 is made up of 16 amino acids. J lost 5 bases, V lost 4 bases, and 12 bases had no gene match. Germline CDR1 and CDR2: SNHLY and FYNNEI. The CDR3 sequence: CASSAGQAGPKDTQYF. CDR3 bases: TGTGCCAGCAGTGCCGGACAGGCCGGGCCGAAAGATACGCAGTATTTT.

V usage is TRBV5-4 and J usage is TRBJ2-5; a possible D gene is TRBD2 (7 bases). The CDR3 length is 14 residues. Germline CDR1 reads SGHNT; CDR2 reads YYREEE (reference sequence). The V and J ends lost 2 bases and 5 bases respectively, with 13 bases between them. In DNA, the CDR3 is TGTGCCAGCAGCTTAGGGGGGACTAAGGAGACCCAGTACTTC. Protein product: CASSLGGTKETQYF.

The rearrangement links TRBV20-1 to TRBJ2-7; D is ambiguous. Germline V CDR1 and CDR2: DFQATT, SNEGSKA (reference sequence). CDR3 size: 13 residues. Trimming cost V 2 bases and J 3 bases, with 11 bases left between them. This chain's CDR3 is CSARQPGIYEQYF. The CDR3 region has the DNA TGCAGTGCTAGACAGCCAGGAATCTACGAGCAGTACTTC.

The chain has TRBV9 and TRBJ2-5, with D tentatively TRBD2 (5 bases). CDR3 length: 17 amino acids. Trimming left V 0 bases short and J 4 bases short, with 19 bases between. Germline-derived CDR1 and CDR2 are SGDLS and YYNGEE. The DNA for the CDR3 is TGTGCCAGCAGCGTAGGACCCTCCGGAAGGGAGCGAGAGACCCAGTACTTC. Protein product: CASSVGPSGRERETQYF.

The CDR3 DNA sequence: TGCAGTGCTAGTTTGGGGGGGGCCAAGACCCAGTACTTC. Translation gives CSASLGGAKTQYF. V is TRBV20-1 and J is TRBJ2-5; a weak D match, TRBD2 (7 bases). The CDR3 is made up of 13 amino acids. V dropped 3 bases and J dropped 6 bases, with 14 bases sitting between them. Per germline, CDR1 DFQATT and CDR2 SNEGSKA (reference sequence).

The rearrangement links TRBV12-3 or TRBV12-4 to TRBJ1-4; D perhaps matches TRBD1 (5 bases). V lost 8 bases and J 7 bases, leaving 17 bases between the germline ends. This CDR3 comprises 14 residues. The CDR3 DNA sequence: TGTGCCAGCCTACGGGGGGGGTTCGGTGAAAAACTGTTTTTT. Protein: CASLRGGFGEKLFF.

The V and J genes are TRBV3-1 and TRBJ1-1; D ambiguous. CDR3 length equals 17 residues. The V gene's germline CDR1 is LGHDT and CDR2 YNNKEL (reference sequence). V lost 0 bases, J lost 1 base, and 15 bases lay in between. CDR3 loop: CASSQDRTGLGNTEAFF. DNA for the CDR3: TGTGCCAGCAGCCAAGATAGAACGGGCCTAGGGAACACTGAAGCTTTCTTT.

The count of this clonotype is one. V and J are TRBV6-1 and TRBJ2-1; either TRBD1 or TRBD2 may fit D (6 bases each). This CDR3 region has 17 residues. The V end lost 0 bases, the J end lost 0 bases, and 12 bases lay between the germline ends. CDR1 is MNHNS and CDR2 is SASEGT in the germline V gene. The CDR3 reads CASSEATRGVSYNEQFF. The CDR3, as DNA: TGTGCCAGCAGTGAAGCGACAAGGGGGGTCTCCTACAATGAGCAGTTCTTC.

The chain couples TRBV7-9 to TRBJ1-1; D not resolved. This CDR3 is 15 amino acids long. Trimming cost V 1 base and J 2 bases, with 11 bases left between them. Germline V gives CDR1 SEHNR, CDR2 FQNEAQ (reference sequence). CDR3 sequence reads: CASSLVREGNTEAFF. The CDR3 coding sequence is TGTGCCAGCAGCTTAGTTCGGGAAGGAAACACTGAAGCTTTCTTT.